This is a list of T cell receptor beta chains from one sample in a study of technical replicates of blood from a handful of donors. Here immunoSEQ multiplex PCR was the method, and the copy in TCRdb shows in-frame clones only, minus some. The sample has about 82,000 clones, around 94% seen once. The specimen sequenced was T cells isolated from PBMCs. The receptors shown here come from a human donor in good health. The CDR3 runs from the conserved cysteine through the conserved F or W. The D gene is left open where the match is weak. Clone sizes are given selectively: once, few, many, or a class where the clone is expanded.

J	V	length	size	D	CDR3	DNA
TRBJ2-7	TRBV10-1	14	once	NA	CASYCRGFTYEQYF	TGCGCCTCCTACTGTCGGGGATTTACCTACGAGCAGTACTTC
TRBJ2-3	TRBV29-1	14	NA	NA	CSVSGASSTDTQYF	TGCAGCGTTTCGGGTGCCTCTAGCACAGATACGCAGTATTTT
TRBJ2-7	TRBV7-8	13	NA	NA	CASSLEGSNEQYF	TGTGCCAGCAGCTTAGAAGGGAGCAACGAGCAGTACTTC
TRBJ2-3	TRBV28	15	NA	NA	CASHLSSVSTDTQYF	TGTGCCAGCCATCTGAGCTCGGTGAGCACAGATACGCAGTATTTT
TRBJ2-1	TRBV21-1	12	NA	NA	CASSKLGGEQFF	TGTGCCAGCAGCAAATTAGGGGGTGAGCAGTTCTTC
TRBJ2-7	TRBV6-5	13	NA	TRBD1	CASSPNRGREQYF	TGTGCCAGCAGTCCGAACAGGGGCCGCGAGCAGTACTTC
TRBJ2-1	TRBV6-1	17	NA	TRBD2	CASSGLAGDGPYNEQFF	TGTGCCAGCAGTGGCCTAGCGGGAGATGGCCCCTACAATGAGCAGTTCTTC
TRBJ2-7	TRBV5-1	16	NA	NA	CASSYFPGVRPYEQYF	TGCGCCAGCAGCTATTTTCCAGGGGTCAGACCCTACGAGCAGTACTTC
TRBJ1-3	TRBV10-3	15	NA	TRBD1	CAISVTGGSGNTIYF	TGTGCCATCAGTGTGACAGGGGGCTCTGGAAACACCATATATTTT
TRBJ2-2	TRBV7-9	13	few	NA	CASSTTNTGELFF	TGTGCCAGCAGCACAACGAACACCGGGGAGCTGTTTTTT
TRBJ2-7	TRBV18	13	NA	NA	CASSFAGKDEQYF	TGTGCCAGCTCCTTCGCGGGTAAGGACGAGCAGTACTTC
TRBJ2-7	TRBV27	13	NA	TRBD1	CASCTGGQDEQYF	TGTGCCAGCTGTACAGGGGGGCAGGACGAGCAGTACTTC
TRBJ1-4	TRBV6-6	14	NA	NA	CASSYGQINEKLFF	TGTGCCAGCAGTTACGGACAGATAAATGAAAAACTGTTTTTT
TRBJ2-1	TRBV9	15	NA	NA	CASSVGRESHNEQFF	TGTGCCAGCAGCGTAGGGCGGGAATCGCACAATGAGCAGTTCTTC
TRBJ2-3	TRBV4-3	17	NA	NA	CASSQDPPAGLADTQYF	TGCGCCAGCAGCCAAGATCCTCCCGCAGGGCTAGCAGATACGCAGTATTTT
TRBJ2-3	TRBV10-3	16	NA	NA	CAISESGRGGTDTQYF	TGTGCCATCAGTGAGTCGGGTCGGGGTGGCACAGATACGCAGTATTTT
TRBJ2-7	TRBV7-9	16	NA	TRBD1	CASSLVRIRGPYEQYF	TGTGCCAGCAGCTTAGTAAGAATCAGGGGGCCCTACGAGCAGTACTTC
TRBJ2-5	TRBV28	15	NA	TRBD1	CASSFPRTGKETQYF	TGTGCCAGCAGTTTTCCGCGGACAGGGAAAGAGACCCAGTACTTC
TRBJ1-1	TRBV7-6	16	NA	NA	CASSLFDGGEDTEAFF	TGTGCCAGCAGTTTATTCGACGGGGGAGAAGACACTGAAGCTTTCTTT
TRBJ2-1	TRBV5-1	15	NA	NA	CASSQLNPGYNEQFF	TGCGCCAGCAGCCAATTGAACCCAGGGTACAATGAGCAGTTCTTC
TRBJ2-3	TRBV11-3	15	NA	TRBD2	CASSGTSGGTDTQYF	TGTGCCAGCAGTGGGACTAGCGGGGGAACAGATACGCAGTATTTT
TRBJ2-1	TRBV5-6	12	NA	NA	CASRSESLEQFF	TGTGCCAGCAGGTCTGAGTCGTTGGAGCAGTTCTTC
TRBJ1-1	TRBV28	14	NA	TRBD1	CASSGYRGNTEAFF	TGTGCCAGCAGTGGCTACAGGGGGAACACTGAAGCTTTCTTT
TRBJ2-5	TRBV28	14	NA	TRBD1	CASHGDRGLETQYF	TGTGCCAGCCACGGGGACAGGGGTTTAGAGACCCAGTACTTC
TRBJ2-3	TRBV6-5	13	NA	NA	CASSYSTEGTQYF	TGTGCCAGCAGTTACTCGACCGAGGGTACGCAGTATTTT
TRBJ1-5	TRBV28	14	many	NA	CASSSGHSNQPQHF	TGTGCCAGCAGTTCGGGACACAGCAATCAGCCCCAGCATTTT
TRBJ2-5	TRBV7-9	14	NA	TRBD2	CASSRLANQETQYF	TGTGCCAGCAGCCGACTAGCGAATCAAGAGACCCAGTACTTC
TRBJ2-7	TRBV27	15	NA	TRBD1	CASSPPLTGLYEQYF	TGTGCCAGCAGTCCCCCGTTGACAGGGCTCTACGAGCAGTACTTC
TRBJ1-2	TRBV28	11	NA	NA	CASSSGYGYTF	TGTGCCAGCAGCAGCGGGTATGGCTACACCTTC
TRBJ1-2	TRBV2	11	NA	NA	CASLASYGYTF	TGTGCCAGCCTGGCCTCCTATGGCTACACCTTC
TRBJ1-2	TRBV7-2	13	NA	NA	CASSPTGHYGYTF	TGTGCCAGCAGCCCCACAGGGCACTATGGCTACACCTTC
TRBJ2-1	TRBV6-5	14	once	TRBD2	CASTQAGYPNEQFF	TGTGCCAGCACCCAAGCGGGATACCCCAATGAGCAGTTCTTC
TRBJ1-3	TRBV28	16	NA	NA	CASSLPGHYMGNTIYF	TGTGCCAGCAGTTTACCGGGACATTATATGGGAAACACCATATATTTT
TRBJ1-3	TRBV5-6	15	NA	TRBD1	CASSEDRFSGNTIYF	TGTGCCAGCAGCGAGGACAGGTTTTCTGGAAACACCATATATTTT
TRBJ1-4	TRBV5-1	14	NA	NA	CASSLAGDNEKLFF	TGCGCCAGCAGCTTGGCGGGGGATAACGAAAAACTGTTTTTT
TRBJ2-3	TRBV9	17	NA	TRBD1	CASSVVLTGDLTDTQYF	TGTGCCAGCAGCGTAGTCCTGACAGGGGATTTGACAGATACGCAGTATTTT
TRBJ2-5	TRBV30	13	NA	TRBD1	CAWSRQGQETQYF	TGTGCCTGGAGCCGACAGGGGCAAGAGACCCAGTACTTC
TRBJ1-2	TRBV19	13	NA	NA	CASSLHRSRGYTF	TGTGCCAGTAGCCTCCACAGGTCCCGGGGCTACACCTTC
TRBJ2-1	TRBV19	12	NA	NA	CASSMEAGEQFF	TGTGCCAGTAGTATGGAAGCGGGTGAGCAGTTCTTC
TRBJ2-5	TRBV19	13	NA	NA	CASSILLRETQYF	TGTGCCAGTAGTATTCTATTGAGAGAGACCCAGTACTTC
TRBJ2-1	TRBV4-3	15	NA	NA	CASSQQGSAYNEQFF	TGCGCCAGCAGCCAACAGGGGAGTGCCTACAATGAGCAGTTCTTC
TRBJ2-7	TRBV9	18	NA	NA	CASSPRDRAAGGGYEQYF	TGTGCCAGCAGCCCCCGGGACAGGGCAGCGGGAGGAGGCTACGAGCAGTACTTC
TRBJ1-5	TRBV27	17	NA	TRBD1	CASSRGTGGSSNQPQHF	TGTGCCAGCAGTAGGGGGACAGGGGGCTCCAGTAATCAGCCCCAGCATTTT
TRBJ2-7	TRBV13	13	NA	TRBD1	CASSLQGAYEQYF	TGTGCCAGCAGCTTACAGGGGGCCTACGAGCAGTACTTC
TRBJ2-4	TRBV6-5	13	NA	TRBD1	CATTGGGKNIQYF	TGTGCCACCACAGGGGGCGGCAAAAACATTCAGTACTTC
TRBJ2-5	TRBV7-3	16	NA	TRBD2	CASSIGTSAYQETQYF	TGTGCCAGCAGCATTGGGACTAGCGCCTACCAAGAGACCCAGTACTTC
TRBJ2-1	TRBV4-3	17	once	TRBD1	CASSQRQGAPLYNEQFF	TGCGCCAGCAGCCAAAGACAGGGAGCCCCCTTATACAATGAGCAGTTCTTC
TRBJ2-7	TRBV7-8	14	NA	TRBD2	CASSPVAGAYEQYF	TGTGCCAGCAGCCCAGTAGCGGGAGCTTACGAGCAGTACTTC